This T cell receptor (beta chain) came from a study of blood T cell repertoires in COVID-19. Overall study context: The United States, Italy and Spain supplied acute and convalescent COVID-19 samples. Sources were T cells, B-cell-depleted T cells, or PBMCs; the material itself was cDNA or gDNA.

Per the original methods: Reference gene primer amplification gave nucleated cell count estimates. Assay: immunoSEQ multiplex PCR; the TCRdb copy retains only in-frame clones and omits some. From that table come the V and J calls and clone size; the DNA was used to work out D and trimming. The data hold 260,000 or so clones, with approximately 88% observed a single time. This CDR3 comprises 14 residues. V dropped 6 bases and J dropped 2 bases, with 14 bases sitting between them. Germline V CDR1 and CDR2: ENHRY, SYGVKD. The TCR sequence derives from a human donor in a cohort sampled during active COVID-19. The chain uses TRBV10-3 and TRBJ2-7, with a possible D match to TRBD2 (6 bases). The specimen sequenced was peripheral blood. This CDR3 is CAISASGSTYEQYF. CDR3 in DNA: TGTGCCATCAGCGCATCCGGGAGTACCTACGAGCAGTACTTC.